This note documents a single TCR beta chain sequence. The sample belongs to a study of blood T cells in healthy people across ages. Every donor contributed 7.5 to 10 milliliters of peripheral blood by blood draw. Sample-barcoded 5' priming and a J-beta primer mix drove a second PCR of roughly 7 to 11 cycles. TCRdb reprocessed the 5' RACE reads via MiXCR and lists one record per CDR3 protein. Here the sample spans 1.6 million or so distinct CDR3 sequences, about 35% being singletons. CDR3 length: 13 residues. V gave up 6 bases and J gave up 2 bases, with 11 bases separating them. Per germline, CDR1 SNHLY and CDR2 FYNNEI.

The clonotype originates from a woman in her twenties or thirties in good health. Material for sequencing was blood. This chain links TRBV2 with TRBJ2-7, with D hard to call. CDR3: CASRVGPAYEQYF. The CDR3 coding sequence is TGTGCCAGCAGGGTTGGACCAGCCTACGAGCAGTACTTC. Full variable domain (missing parts from reference TRBV2 and TRBJ2-7): EPEVTQTPSHQVTQMGQEVILRCVPISNHLYFYWYRQILGQKVEFLVSFYNNEISEKSEIFDDQFSVERPDGSNFTLKIRSTKLEDSAMYFCASRVGPAYEQYFGPGTRLTVT.